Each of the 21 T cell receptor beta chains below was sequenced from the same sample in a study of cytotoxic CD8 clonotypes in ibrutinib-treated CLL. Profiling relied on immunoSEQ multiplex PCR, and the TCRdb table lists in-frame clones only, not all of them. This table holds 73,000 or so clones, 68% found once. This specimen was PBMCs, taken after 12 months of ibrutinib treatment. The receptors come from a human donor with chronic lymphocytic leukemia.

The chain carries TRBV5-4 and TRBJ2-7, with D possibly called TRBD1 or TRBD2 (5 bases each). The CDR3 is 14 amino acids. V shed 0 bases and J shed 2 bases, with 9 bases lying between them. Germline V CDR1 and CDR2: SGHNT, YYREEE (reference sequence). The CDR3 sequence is CASSLEGRPYEQYF. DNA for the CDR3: TGTGCCAGCAGCTTGGAGGGACGGCCCTACGAGCAGTACTTC.

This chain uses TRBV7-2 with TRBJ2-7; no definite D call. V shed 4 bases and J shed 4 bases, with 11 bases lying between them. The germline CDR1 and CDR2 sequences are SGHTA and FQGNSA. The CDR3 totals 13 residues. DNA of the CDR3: TGTGCCAGCAGCTACCGACCTAATTACGAGCAGTACTTC. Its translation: CASSYRPNYEQYF.

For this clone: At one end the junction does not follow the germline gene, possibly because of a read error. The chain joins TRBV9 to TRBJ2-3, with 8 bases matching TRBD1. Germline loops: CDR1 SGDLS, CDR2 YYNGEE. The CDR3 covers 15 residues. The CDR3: CASSGKQGGTYTQYF. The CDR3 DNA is TGTGCCAGCAGCGGGAAACAGGGGGGCACATATACGCAGTATTTT.

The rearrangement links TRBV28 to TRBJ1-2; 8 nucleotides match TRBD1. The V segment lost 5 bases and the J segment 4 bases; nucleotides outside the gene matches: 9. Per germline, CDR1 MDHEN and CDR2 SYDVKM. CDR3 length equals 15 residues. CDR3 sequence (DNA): TGTGCCAGCAGTCCCTGGACAGGGCAATCCTATGGCTACACCTTC. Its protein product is CASSPWTGQSYGYTF.

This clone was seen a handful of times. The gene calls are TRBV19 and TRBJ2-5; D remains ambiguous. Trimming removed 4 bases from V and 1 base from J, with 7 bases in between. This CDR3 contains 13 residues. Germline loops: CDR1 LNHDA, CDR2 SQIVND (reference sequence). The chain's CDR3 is CASSRSSQETQYF. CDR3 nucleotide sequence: TGTGCCAGTAGTAGGAGTTCCCAAGAGACCCAGTACTTC.

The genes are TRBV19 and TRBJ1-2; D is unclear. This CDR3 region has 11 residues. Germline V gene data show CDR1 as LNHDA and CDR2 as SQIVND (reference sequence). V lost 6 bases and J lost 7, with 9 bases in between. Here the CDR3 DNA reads TGTGCCAGTAGCAGGTTGGGTGGCTACACCTTC. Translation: CASSRLGGYTF.

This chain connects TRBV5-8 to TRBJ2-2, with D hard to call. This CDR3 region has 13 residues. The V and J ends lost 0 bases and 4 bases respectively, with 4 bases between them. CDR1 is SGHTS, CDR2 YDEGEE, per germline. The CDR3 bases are TGTGCCAGCAGCTTGGACCGCACCGGGGAGCTGTTTTTT. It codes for CASSLDRTGELFF.

The CDR3 coding sequence is TGTGCCAGCTCACCAAACGGCCAAGAGACCCAGTACTTC. Translated: CASSPNGQETQYF. This sequence joins TRBV18 and TRBJ2-5; D is unresolved. Germline CDR1 reads KGHSH; CDR2 reads LQKENI. V was pared by 2 bases and J by 1 base, with 5 bases between. The CDR3 runs to 13 residues.

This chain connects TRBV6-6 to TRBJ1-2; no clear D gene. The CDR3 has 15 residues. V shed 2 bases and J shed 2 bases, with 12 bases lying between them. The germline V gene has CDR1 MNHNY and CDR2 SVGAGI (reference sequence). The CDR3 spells CASSYGSPPNYGYTF. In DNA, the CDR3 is TGTGCCAGCAGTTACGGGTCTCCCCCCAACTATGGCTACACCTTC.

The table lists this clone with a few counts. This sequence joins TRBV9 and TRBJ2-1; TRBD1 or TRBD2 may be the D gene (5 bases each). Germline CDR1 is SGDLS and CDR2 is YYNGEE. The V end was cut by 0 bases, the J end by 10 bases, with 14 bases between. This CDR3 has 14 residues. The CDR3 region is CASSVATGGYEQFF. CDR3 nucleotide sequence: TGTGCCAGCAGCGTAGCTACTGGGGGATACGAGCAGTTCTTC.

The CDR3, as DNA: TGTGCCAGCAGTGGATGGGACAGAAACACCATATATTTT. It specifies CASSGWDRNTIYF. The rearrangement joins TRBV27 to TRBJ1-3, with a weak D call TRBD1 (6 bases). Trimming pared 5 bases from V and 5 bases from J, leaving 10 bases between. Germline V lookup: CDR1 MNHEY, CDR2 SMNVEV (reference sequence). This CDR3 spans 13 amino acids.

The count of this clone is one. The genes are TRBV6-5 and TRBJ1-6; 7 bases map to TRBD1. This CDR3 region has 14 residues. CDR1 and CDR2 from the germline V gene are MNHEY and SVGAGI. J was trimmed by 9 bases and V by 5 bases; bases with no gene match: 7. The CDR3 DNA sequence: TGTGCCAGCAGTAAGACAGGGTTATCTTCACCCCTCCACTTT. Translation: CASSKTGLSSPLHF.

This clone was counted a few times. The CDR3 coding sequence is TGCGCCAGCAGCTTGGCGTCGTCAGGGGGAACCGGGGAGCTGTTTTTT. As protein: CASSLASSGGTGELFF. J is TRBJ2-2 and V is TRBV5-1; 7 nucleotides agree with TRBD1. Unmatched junction bases numbered 7, after V lost 0 bases and J lost 5 bases. The V gene's germline CDR1 is SGHRS and CDR2 YFSETQ. The CDR3 spans 16 residues.

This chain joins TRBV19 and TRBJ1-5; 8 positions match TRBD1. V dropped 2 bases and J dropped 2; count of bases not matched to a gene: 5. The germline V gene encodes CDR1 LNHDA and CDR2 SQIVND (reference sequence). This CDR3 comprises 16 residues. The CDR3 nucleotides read TGTGCCAGTAGTATATACCCAGGGGGCGGCAATCAGCCCCAGCATTTT. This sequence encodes CASSIYPGGGNQPQHF.

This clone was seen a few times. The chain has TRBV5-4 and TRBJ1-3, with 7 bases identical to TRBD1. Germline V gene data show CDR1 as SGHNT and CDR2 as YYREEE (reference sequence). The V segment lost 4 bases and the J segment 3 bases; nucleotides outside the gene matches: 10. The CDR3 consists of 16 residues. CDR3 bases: TGTGCCAGCAGCCCCGAAAACAGGGGACGTGGAAACACCATATATTTT. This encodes CASSPENRGRGNTIYF.

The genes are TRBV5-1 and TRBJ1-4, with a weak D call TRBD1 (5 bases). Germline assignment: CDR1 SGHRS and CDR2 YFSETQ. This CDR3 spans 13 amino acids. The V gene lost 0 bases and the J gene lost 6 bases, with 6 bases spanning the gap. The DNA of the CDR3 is TGCGCCAGCAGCTTGGGAGGGGATGAAAAACTGTTTTTT. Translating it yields CASSLGGDEKLFF.

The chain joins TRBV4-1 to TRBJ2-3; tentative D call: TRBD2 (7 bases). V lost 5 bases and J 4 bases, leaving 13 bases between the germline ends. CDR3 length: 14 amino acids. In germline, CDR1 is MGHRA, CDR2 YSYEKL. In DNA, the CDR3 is TGCGCCAGCAGCTCGGGGGGCGGGGCAGATACGCAGTATTTT. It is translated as CASSSGGGADTQYF.

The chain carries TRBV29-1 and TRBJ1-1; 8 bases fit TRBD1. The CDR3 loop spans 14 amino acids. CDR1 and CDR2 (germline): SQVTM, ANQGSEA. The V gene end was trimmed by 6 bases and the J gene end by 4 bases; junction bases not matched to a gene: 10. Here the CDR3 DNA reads TGCAGCGTCATGCCACAGGGGGTTGGCACTGAAGCTTTCTTT. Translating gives CSVMPQGVGTEAFF.

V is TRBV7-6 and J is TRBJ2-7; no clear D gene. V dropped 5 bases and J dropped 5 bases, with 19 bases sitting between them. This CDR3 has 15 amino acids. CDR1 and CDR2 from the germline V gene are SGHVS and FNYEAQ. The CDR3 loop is CASSPHKGSMNEQYF. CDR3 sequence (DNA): TGTGCCAGCAGCCCCCATAAAGGCAGCATGAACGAGCAGTACTTC.

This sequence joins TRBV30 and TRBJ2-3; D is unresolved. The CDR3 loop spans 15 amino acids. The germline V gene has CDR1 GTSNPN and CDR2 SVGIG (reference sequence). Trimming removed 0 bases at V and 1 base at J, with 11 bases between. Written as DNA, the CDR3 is TGTGCCTGGAGTGTAGTAGGGCCCGGCACAGATACGCAGTATTTT. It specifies CAWSVVGPGTDTQYF.

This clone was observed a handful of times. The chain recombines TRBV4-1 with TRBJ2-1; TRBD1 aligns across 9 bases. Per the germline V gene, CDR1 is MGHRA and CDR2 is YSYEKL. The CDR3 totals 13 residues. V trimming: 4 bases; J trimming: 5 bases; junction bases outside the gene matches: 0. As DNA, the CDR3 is TGCGCCAGCAGCCGGGACAGGGACAATGAGCAGTTCTTC. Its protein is CASSRDRDNEQFF.